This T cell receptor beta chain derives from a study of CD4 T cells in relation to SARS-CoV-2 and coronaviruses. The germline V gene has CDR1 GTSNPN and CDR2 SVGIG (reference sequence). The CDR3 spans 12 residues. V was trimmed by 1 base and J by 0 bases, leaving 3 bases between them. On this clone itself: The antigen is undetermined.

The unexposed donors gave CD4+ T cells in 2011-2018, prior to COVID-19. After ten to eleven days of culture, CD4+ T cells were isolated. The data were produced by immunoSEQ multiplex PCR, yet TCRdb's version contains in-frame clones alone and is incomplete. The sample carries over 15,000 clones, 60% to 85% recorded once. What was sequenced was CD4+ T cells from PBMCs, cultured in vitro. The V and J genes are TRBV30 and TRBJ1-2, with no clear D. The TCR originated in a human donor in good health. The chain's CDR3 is CAWSGANYGYTF. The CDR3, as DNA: TGTGCCTGGAGTGGGGCTAACTATGGCTACACCTTC.